Here is one TCR beta chain with its context. From RNA transcripts, TCR beta CDR3 regions were amplified. The TCR CDR3 first-round RT-PCR relied on the HTBI primer set. Via MiXCR, TCRdb re-called the multiplex PCR reads, giving one row per CDR3 protein. The table lists under 300,000 distinct CDR3 sequences, about 20% of them singletons, with roughly 60% in the top ten. The data derive from a study of T cells in Graves' hyperthyroidism and ophthalmopathy. This receptor was identified in a man younger than 45 with Graves' ophthalmopathy. The sequenced sample was blood.

CDR3 DNA: TGCGCCAGCAGCCTGGGACTAGCGGGAGGATCGGCCTACGAGCAGTACTTC. Translation: CASSLGLAGGSAYEQYF. This sequence joins TRBV4-1 and TRBJ2-7; 15 bases are shared with TRBD2. Germline assignment: CDR1 MGHRA and CDR2 YSYEKL. J was trimmed by 2 bases and V by 4 bases; bases with no gene match: 6. The CDR3 length is 17 residues.